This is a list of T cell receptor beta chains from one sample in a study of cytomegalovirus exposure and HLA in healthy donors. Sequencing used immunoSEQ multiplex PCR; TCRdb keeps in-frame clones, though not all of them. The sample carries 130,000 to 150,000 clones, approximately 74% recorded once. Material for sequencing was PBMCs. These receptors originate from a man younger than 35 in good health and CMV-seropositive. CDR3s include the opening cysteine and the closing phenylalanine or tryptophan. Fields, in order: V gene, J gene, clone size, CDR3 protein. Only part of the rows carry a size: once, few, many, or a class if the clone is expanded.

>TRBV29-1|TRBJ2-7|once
CSAEGDSYEQYF
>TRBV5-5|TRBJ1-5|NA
CASSTLTGDQPQHF
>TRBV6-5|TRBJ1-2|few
CASSDQGSNYGYTF
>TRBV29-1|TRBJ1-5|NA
CSVSLGADQPQHF
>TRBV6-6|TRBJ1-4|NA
CASSRLQGREKLFF
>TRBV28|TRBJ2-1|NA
CASSTASGGSYNEQFF
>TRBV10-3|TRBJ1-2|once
CAISADRRSGYTF
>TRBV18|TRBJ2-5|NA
CASSPYQGSETQYF
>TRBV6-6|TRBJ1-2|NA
CASSYTRTDNYGYTF
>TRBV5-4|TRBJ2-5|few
CASSLRSSGGPGETQYF
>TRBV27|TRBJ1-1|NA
CASSLRQGNTEAFF
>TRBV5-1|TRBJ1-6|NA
CASSLQTGSDNSPLHF
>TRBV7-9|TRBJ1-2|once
CASSWTDTYGYTF
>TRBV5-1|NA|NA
CASSSTSGNYEQYF
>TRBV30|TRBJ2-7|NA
CAWSNPSGGSLEQYF
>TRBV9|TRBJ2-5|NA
CASSSGLARQETQYF
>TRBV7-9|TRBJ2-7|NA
CASSPRAREDLQYF
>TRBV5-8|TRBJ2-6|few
CASRDRDRVSAGANVLTF
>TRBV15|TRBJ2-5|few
CATSRGGETQYF
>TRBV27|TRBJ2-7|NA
CASSPQGTTPLEQYF
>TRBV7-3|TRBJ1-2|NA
CASSPGGGYGYTF
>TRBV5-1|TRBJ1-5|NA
CASSIRPQGAEGQPQHF
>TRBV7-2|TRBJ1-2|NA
CASSITGNYGYTF
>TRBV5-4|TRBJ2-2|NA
CASSSGGGGAFGELFF
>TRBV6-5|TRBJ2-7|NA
CASRTGVDEQYF
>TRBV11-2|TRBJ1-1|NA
CASSWERGQGIEAFF
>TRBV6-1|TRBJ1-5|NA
CASSDNRVNQPQHF
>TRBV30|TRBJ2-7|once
CAWSAPGQGRKQYF
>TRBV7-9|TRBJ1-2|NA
CASSPTGVAGYTF
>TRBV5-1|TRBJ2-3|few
CASSERTQDTQYF
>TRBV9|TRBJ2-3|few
CASSPLRASGRMGDTQYF
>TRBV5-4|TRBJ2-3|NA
CASSPGQGLSTDTQYF
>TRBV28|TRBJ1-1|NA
CASSGQGSEAFF
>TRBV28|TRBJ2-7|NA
CASTVPHARTEQYF
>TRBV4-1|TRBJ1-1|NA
CASSQDQTEAFF
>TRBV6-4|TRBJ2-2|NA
CASSDQAGVSGELFF
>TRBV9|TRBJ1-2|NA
CASSEKTESHYNPYGYTF
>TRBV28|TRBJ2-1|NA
CASSLETENNEQFF
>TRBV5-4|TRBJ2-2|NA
CASSFGLLNTGELFF
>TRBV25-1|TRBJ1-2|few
CASRAGDRRGYTF
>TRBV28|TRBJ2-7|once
CASTTGTSTHEQYF
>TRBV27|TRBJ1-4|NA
CASAPRDTATNEKLFF
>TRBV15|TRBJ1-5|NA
CATSKGPGTRNQPQHF
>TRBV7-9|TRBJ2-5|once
CASSYSTGVETQYF
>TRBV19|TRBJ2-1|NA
CASNEREGTYEQFF
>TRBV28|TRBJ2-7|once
CASSLGGRAGEQYF
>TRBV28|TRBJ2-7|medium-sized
CASSLSLGYSYEQYF
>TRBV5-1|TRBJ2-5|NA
CASSAKETQYF
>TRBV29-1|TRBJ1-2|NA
CSVVSSGGYGYTF
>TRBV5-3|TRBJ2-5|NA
CARSLYPPQGTLRRGGGQETQYF
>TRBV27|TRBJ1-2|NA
CASSPNLRGVVMAPYGYTF
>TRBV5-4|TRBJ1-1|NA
CASSYRDRLNTEAFF
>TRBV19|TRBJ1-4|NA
CASVGGQTNEKLFF
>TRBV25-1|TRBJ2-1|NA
CASSHPLAYSYNEQFF
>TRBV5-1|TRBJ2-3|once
CASSLESLGTQYF
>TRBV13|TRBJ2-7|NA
CASSQQDRAYEQYF
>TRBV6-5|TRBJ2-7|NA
CASRYGTGYEQYF
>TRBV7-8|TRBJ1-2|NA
CASSLRTGVALYGYTF